This T cell receptor (beta chain) was captured in a study of cytomegalovirus exposure and HLA in healthy donors. Study conclusions and caveats: No immune exposure information besides CMV serostatus was available. Prior analysis indicated that the majority of TCR beta V segments exhibited productivity approximately 87% or approximately 30% of the time. There were some 150 TCR beta chains listed as cytomegalovirus-associated.

The germline V gene has CDR1 SGHNT and CDR2 YYREEE (reference sequence). The V gene end was trimmed by 1 base and the J gene end by 0 bases; junction bases not matched to a gene: 10. The CDR3 length is 19 residues. Turning to this clone: Its antigen is not known.

Both 60 Vbeta primers and 13 Jbeta primers went into the PCR. Repertoires were generated with immunoSEQ multiplex PCR, while TCRdb's copy carries only in-frame clones and drops some. The profile shows 150,000 to 200,000 clones, around 79% of them singletons. The sequenced sample consisted of PBMCs. V gene TRBV5-4 combines with J gene TRBJ1-1; 12 bases are shared with TRBD1. The TCR was taken from a woman in her 50s in good health and CMV-seronegative. The CDR3 spells CASSLMLGTGGRLNTEAFF. In DNA, the CDR3 is TGTGCCAGCAGCTTGATGTTAGGGACAGGGGGCCGACTGAACACTGAAGCTTTCTTT.